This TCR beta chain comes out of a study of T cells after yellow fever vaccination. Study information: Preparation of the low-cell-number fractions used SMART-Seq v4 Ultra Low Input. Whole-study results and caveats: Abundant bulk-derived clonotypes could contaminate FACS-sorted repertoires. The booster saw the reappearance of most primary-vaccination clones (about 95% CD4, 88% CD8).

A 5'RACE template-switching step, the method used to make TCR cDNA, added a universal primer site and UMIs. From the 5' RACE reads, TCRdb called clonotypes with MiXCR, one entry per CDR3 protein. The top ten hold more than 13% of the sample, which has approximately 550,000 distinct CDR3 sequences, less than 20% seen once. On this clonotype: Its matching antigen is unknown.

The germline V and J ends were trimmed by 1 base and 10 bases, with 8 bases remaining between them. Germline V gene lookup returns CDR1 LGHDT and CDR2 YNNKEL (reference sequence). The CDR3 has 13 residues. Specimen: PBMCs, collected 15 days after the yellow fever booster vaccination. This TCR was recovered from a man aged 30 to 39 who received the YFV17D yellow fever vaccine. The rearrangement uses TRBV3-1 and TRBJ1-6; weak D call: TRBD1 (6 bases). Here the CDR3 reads CASSQGGQSPLHF. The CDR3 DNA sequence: TGTGCCAGCAGCCAAGGGGGGCAATCACCCCTCCACTTT.